This T cell receptor (beta chain) appears in the sequencing data of a study of T cells after yellow fever vaccination. The V end lost 4 bases, the J end lost 4 bases, and 14 bases lay between the germline ends. Per germline, CDR1 SGHTA and CDR2 FQGNSA. The CDR3 consists of 15 residues. TCRdb re-called the 5' RACE reads with MiXCR, one entry per CDR3 protein. This table has around 250,000 distinct CDR3 sequences, 6% to 7.5% appearing once. The TCR originated in a man younger than 40 who received the YFV17D yellow fever vaccine. The material was CD4+ T cells sorted from PBMCs, obtained 15 days after the yellow fever booster vaccination. The gene calls are TRBV7-2 and TRBJ1-3; D may be TRBD1 (5 bases). The CDR3 DNA reads TGTGCCAGCAGCTCGGGGACCCCGCGAGGAAACACCATATATTTT. This sequence encodes CASSSGTPRGNTIYF.